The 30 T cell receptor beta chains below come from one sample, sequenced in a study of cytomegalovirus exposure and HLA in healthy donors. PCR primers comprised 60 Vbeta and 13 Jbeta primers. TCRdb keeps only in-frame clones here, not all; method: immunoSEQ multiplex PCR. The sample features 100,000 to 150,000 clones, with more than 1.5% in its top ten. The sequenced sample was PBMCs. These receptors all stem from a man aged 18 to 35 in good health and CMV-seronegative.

The CDR3 is CASSSPGAGGEAFF. The CDR3 coding sequence is TGTGCCAGCAGCTCCCCGGGGGCAGGGGGGGAAGCTTTCTTT. The chain combines TRBV11-2 with TRBJ1-1, with 7 nucleotides matching TRBD1. The CDR3 is 14 amino acids. Germline assignment: CDR1 SGHAT and CDR2 FQNNGV. The J segment lost 8 bases and the V segment lost 4 bases, leaving 10 bases of the junction unmatched.

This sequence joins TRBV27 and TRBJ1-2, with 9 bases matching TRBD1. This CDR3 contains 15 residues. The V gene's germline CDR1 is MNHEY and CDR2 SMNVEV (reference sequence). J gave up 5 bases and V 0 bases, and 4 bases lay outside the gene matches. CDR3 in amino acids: CASSLSDRGGYGYTF. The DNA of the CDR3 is TGTGCCAGCAGTTTATCGGACAGGGGAGGATATGGCTACACCTTC.

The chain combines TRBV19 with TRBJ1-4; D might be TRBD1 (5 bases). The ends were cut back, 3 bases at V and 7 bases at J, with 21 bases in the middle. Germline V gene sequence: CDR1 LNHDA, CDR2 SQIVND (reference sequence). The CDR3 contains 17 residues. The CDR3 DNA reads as TGTGCCAGTAGTATCCTCTCCCGACGCCTTCAGGGTGAAAAACTGTTTTTT. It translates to CASSILSRRLQGEKLFF.

The CDR3 is CASSATVTEQFF. For the CDR3, the DNA is TGTGCCAGCAGCGCGACAGTGACTGAGCAGTTCTTC. The rearrangement joins TRBV9 to TRBJ2-1; maybe TRBD1 (5 bases). The CDR3 is 12 residues long. Trimming pared 3 bases from V and 9 bases from J, leaving 10 bases between. CDR1 and CDR2 (germline): SGDLS, YYNGEE.

CDR3 region: CASSPQGPGQYF. CDR3 DNA: TGTGCCAGCAGCCCCCAGGGGCCCGGGCAGTACTTC. The chain uses TRBV2 and TRBJ2-7; a possible D gene is TRBD1 (6 bases). There are 12 residues in the CDR3. Germline V gene lookup returns CDR1 SNHLY and CDR2 FYNNEI. The V gene lost 6 bases and the J gene lost 9 bases, with 15 bases spanning the gap.

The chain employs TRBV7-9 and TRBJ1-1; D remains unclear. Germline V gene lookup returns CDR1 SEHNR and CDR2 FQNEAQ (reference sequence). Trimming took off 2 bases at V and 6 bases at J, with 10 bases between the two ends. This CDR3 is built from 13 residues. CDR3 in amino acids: CASSLNSEPEAFF. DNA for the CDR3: TGTGCCAGCAGCTTAAATTCCGAGCCTGAAGCTTTCTTT.

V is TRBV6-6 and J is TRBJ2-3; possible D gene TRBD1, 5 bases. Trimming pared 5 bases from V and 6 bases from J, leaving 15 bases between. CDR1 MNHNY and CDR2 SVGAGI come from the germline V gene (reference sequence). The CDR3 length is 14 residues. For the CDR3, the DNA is TGTGCCAGCAGTCCTTCCAGGGTAGTCGATACGCAGTATTTT. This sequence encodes CASSPSRVVDTQYF.

CDR3 nucleotide sequence: TGTGCCAGCAGCGGCAGGGGTTACAATCAGCCCCAGCATTTT. It translates to CASSGRGYNQPQHF. The chain has TRBV9 and TRBJ1-5; D might be TRBD1 (6 bases). This CDR3 has 14 residues. V gave up 3 bases and J gave up 3 bases, with 10 bases separating them. Germline V lookup: CDR1 SGDLS, CDR2 YYNGEE.

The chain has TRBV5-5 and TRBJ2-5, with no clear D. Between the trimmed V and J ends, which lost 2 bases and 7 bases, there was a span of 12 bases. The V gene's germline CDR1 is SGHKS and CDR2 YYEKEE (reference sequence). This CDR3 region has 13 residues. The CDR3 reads CASSFADLATQYF. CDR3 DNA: TGTGCCAGCAGCTTTGCAGATCTGGCGACCCAGTACTTC.

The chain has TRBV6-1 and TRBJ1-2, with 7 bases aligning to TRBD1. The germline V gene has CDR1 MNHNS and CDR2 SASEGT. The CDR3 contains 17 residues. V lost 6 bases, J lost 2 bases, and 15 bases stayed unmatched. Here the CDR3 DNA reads TGTGCCAGCAGGGAAAACAGGGGACGCCTTCCGAACTATGGCTACACCTTC. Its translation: CASRENRGRLPNYGYTF.

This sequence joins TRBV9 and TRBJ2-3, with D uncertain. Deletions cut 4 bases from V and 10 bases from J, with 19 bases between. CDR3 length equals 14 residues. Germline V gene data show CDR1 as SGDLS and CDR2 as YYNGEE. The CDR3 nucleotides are TGTGCCAGCAGCACCAGCGACCGGATCGTTGCGCAGTATTTT. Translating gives CASSTSDRIVAQYF.

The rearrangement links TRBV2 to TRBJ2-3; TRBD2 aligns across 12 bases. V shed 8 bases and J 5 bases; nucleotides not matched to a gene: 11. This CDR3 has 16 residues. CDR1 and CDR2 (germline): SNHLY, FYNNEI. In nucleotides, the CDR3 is TGTGCCAGCTATGTGACTAGCGGGAGAGGTAGAGATACGCAGTATTTT. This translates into CASYVTSGRGRDTQYF.

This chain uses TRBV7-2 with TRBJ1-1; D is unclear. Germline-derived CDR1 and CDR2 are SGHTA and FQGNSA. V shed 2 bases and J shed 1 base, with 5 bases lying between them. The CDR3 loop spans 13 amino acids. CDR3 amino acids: CASSLHSNTEAFF. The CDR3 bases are TGTGCCAGCAGCTTACATTCGAACACTGAAGCTTTCTTT.

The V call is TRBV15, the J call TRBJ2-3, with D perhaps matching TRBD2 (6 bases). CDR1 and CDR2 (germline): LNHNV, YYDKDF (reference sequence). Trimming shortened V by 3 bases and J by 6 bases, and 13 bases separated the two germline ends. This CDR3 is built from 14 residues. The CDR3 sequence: CATSSGTPGDTQYF. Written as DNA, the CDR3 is TGTGCCACCAGCAGCGGGACTCCGGGGGATACGCAGTATTTT.

CDR3 nucleotides: TGCGCCAGCAGCTCCTCGGCTAGCGGGGGAGAGACCCAGTACTTC. Encoded protein: CASSSSASGGETQYF. The chain joins TRBV5-1 to TRBJ2-5; 10 bases are shared with TRBD2. The CDR3 totals 15 residues. With 3 bases clipped from V and 4 bases from J, the junction kept 6 bases outside the gene matches. In germline, CDR1 is SGHRS, CDR2 YFSETQ.

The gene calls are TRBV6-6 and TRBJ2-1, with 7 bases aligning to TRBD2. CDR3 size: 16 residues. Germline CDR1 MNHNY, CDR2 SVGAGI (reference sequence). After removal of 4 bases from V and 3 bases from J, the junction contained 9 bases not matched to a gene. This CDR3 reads CASSSEGLTYYNEQFF. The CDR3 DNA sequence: TGTGCCAGCAGTTCAGAGGGACTAACTTACTACAATGAGCAGTTCTTC.

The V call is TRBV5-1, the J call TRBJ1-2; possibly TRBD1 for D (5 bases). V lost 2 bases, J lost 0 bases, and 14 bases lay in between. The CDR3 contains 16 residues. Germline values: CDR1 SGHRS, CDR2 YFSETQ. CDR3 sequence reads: CASSFFQGAANYGYTF. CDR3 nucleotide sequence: TGCGCCAGCAGCTTCTTTCAAGGGGCCGCTAACTATGGCTACACCTTC.

Here the CDR3 reads CASSFGTGSAEAFF. The DNA for the CDR3 is TGTGCCAGCAGCTTTGGGACAGGGAGCGCTGAAGCTTTCTTT. The chain joins TRBV7-3 to TRBJ1-1; 9 bases are a match to TRBD1. The CDR3 is made up of 14 amino acids. CDR1 and CDR2 (germline): SGHTA, FQGTGA. V lost 3 bases to trimming and J lost 6 bases; unmatched junction nucleotides: 5.

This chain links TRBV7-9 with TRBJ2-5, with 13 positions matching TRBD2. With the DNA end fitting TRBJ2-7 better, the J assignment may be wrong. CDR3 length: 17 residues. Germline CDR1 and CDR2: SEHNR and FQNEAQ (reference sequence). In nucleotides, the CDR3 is TGTGCCAGCAGCCTCCGGACTAGCGGGAGTGTGGGCTACGAGCAGTACTTC. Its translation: CASSLRTSGSVGYEQYF.

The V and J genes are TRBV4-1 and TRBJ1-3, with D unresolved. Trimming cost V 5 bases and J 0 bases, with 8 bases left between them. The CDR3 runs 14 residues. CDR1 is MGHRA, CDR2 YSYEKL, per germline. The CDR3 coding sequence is TGCGCCAGCAGCAACGGGGTCTCTGGAAACACCATATATTTT. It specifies CASSNGVSGNTIYF.

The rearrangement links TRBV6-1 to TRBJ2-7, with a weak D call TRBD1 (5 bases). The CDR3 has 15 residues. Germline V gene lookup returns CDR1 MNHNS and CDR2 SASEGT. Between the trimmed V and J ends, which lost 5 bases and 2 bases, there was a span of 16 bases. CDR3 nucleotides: TGTGCCAGCAGTTCCACCCAGGGATTCACCTACGAGCAGTACTTC. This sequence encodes CASSSTQGFTYEQYF.

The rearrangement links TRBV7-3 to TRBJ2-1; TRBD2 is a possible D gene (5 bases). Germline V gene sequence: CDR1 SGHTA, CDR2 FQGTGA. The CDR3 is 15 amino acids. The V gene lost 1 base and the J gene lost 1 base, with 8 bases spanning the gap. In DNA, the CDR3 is TGTGCCAGCAGCTTAATTGGGGAGTCCTACAATGAGCAGTTCTTC. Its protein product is CASSLIGESYNEQFF. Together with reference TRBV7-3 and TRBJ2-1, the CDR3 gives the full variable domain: GAGVSQTPSNKVTEKGKYVELRCDPISGHTALYWYRQSLGQGPEFLIYFQGTGAADDSGLPNDRFFAVRPEGSVSTLKIQRTERGDSAVYLCASSLIGESYNEQFFGPGTRLTVL.

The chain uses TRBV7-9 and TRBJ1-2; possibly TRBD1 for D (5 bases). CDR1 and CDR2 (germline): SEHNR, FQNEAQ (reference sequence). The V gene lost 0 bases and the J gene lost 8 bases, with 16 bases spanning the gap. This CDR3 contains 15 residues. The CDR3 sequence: CASSLAGRGGDGYTF. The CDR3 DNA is TGTGCCAGCAGCTTAGCCGGCCGCGGAGGGGACGGCTACACCTTC.

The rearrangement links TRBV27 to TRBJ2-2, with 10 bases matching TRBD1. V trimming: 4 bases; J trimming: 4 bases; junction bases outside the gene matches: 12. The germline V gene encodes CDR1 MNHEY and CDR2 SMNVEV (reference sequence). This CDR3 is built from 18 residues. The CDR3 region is CASSSPGGGQGTTGELFF. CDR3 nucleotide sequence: TGTGCCAGCAGTTCCCCGGGGGGGGGACAGGGGACCACCGGGGAGCTGTTTTTT.

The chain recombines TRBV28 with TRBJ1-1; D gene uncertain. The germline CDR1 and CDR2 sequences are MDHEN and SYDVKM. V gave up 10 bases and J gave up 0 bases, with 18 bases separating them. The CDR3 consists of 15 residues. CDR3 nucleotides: TGTGCCATCTTAACCCGGGAGAACATGAACACTGAAGCTTTCTTT. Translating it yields CAILTRENMNTEAFF.

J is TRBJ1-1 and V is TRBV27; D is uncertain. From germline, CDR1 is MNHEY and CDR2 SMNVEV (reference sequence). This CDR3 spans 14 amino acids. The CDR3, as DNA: TGTGCGAGTCGCAGGCAGGCCATGAACACTGAAGCTTTCTTT. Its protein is CASRRQAMNTEAFF.

CDR3 nucleotide sequence: TGTGCCAGCAGCTTAGGGGGACAGGGTGTGGTCGGAGCTTTCTTT. Protein sequence: CASSLGGQGVVGAFF. The gene calls are TRBV7-2 and TRBJ1-1; 9 bases are a match to TRBD1. Germline CDR1 and CDR2: SGHTA and FQGNSA. The V and J ends lost 1 base and 10 bases, in that order; junction bases with no gene match: 10. The CDR3 is 15 amino acids.

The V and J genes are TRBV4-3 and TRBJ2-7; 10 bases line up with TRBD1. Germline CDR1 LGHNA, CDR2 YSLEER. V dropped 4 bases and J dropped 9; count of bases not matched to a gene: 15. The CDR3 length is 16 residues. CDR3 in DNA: TGCGCCAGCAGCCCGAAGGACAGGGGGGTTTTAGAGGGGCAGTACTTC. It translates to CASSPKDRGVLEGQYF.

CDR3 nucleotide sequence: TGTGCCAGCAGTCCAACATCCCAGCCCCAGCATTTT. Encoded protein: CASSPTSQPQHF. The chain joins TRBV27 to TRBJ1-5; D unclear. The CDR3 extends over 12 amino acids. V dropped 5 bases and J dropped 7 bases, with 9 bases sitting between them. Per germline, CDR1 MNHEY and CDR2 SMNVEV (reference sequence).

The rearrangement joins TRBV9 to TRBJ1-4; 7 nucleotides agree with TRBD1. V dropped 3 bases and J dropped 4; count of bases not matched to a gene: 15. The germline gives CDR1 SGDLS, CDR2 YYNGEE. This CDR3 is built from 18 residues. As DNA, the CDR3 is TGTGCCAGCAGCGACCCCGAAGACAGGGAGGTTGGTAATGAAAAACTGTTTTTT. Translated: CASSDPEDREVGNEKLFF.